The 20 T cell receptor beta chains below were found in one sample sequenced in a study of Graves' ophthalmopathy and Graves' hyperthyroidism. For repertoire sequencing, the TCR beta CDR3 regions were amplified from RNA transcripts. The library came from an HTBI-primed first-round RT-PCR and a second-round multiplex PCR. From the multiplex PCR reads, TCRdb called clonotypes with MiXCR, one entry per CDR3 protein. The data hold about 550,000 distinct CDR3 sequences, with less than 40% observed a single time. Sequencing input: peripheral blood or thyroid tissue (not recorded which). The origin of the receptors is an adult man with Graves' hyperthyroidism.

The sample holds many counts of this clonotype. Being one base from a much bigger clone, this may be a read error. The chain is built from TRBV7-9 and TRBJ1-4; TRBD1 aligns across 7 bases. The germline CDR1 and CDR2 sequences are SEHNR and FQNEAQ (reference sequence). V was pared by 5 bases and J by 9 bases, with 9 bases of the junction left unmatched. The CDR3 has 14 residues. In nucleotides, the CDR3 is TGTGCCAGCAGCGGCCGACAGGGTGGCAAAAAACTGTTTTTT. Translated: CASSGRQGGKKLFF.

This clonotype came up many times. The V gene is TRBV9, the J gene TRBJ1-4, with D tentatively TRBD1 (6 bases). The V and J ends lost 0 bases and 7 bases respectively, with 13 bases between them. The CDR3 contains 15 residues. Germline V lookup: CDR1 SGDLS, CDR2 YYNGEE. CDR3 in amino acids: CASSVAGRGGEKLFF. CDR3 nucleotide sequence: TGTGCCAGCAGCGTAGCGGGCAGGGGCGGTGAAAAACTGTTTTTT.

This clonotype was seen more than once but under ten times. The CDR3 region is CATSDWTVGNEQFF. Written as DNA, the CDR3 is TGTGCCACCAGTGATTGGACAGTGGGGAATGAGCAGTTCTTC. The rearrangement joins TRBV24-1 to TRBJ2-1; TRBD1 might be the D (6 bases). Between the trimmed V and J ends, which lost 2 bases and 7 bases, there was a span of 11 bases. CDR1 and CDR2 from the germline V gene are KGHDR and SFDVKD. The CDR3 is 14 residues long.

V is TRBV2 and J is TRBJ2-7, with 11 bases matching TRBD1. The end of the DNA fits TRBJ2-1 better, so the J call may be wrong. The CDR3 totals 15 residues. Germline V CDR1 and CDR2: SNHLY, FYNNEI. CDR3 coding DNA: TGTGCCAGCAGCCCGACGATGGACAGGGGGCATGAGCAGTTCTTC. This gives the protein CASSPTMDRGHEQFF.

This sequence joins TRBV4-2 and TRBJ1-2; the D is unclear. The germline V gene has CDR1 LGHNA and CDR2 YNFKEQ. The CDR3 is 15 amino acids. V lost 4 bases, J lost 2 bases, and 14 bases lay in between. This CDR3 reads CASSPEVGGNYGYTF. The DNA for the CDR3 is TGTGCCAGCAGCCCAGAAGTGGGAGGGAACTATGGCTACACCTTC.

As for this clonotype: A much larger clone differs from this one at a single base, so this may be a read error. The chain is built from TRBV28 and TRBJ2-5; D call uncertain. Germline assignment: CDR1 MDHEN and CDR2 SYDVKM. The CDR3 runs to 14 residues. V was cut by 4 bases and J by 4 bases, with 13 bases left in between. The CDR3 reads CASSSPAVRETQYF. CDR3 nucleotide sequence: TGTGCCAGCAGTTCCCCCGCGGTTCGAGAGACCCAGTACTTC.

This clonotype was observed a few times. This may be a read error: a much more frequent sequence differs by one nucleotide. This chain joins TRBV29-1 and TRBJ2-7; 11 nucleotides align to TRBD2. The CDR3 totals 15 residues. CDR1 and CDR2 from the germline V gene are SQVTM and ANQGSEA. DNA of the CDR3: TGCAGCGTCCTACTAGCGGGGGTTAACTCCTACGGGCAGTACTTC. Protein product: CSVLLAGVNSYGQYF.

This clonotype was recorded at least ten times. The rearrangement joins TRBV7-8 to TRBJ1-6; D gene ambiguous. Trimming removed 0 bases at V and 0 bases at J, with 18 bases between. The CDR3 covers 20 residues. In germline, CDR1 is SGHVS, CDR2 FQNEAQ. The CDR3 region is CASSLASRAGYSSYNSPLHF. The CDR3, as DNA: TGTGCCAGCAGCTTAGCCTCCCGGGCAGGTTATAGCTCCTATAATTCACCCCTCCACTTT.

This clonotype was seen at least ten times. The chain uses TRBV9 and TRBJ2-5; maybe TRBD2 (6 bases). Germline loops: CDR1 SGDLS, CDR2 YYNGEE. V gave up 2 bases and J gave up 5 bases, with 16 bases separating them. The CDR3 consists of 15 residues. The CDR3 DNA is TGTGCCAGCAGCGTCTCGACTAGTCACTCGGAGACCCAGTACTTC. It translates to CASSVSTSHSETQYF.

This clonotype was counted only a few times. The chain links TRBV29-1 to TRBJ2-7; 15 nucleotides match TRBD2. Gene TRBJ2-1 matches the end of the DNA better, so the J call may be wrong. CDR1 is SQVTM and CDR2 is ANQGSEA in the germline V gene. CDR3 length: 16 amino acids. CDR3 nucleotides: TGCAGCGTTGAAGGGACTAGCGGGAGGGAGGGAAATGAGCAGTTCTTC. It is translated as CSVEGTSGREGNEQFF.

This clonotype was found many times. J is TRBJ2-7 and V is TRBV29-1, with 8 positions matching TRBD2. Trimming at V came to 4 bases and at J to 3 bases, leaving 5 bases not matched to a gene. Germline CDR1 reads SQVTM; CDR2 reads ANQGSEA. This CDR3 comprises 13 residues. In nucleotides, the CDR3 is TGCAGCGTTGCGGGGGGGCTTATCTACGAGCAGTACTTC. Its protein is CSVAGGLIYEQYF.

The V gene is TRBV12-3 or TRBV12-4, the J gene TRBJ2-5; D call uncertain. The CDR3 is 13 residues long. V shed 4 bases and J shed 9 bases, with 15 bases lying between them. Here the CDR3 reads CASSSRGREAQYF. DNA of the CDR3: TGTGCCAGCAGTTCCCGTGGGCGCGAGGCCCAGTACTTC.

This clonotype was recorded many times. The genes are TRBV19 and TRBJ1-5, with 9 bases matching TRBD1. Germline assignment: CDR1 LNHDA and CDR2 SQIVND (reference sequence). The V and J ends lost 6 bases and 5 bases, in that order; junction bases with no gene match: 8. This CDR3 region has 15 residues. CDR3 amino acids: CASRSPGQGDQPQHF. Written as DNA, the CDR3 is TGTGCCAGTAGATCCCCGGGACAGGGAGATCAGCCCCAGCATTTT.

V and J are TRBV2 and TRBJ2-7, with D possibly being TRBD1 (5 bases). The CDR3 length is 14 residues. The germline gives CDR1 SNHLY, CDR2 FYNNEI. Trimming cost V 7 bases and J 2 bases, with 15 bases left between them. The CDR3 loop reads CASTPWGRAYEQYF. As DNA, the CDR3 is TGTGCCAGCACCCCTTGGGGCAGAGCCTACGAGCAGTACTTC.

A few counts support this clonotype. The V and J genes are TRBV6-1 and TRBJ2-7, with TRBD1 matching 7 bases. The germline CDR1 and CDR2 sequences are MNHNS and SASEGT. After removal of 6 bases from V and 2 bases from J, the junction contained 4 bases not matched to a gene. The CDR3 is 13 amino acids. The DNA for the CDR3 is TGTGCCAGCAGCCACAGGGGACCCTACGAGCAGTACTTC. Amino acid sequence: CASSHRGPYEQYF.

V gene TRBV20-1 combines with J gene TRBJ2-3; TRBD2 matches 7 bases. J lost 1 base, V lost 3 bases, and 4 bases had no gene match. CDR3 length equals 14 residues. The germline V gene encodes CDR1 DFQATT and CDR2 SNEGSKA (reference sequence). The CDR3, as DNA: TGCAGTGCTAGTAGCGGGCTACGCACAGATACGCAGTATTTT. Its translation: CSASSGLRTDTQYF.

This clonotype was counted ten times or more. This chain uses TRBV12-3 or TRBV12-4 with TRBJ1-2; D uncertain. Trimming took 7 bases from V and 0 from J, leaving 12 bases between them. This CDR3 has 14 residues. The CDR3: CASTVVGANYGYTF. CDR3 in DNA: TGTGCCAGCACCGTAGTTGGGGCTAACTATGGCTACACCTTC.

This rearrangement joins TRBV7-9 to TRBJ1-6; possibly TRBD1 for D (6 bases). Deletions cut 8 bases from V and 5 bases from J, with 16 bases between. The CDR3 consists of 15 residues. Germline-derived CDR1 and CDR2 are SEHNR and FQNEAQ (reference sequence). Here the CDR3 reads CASSAIGGDNSPLHF. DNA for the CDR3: TGTGCCAGCTCAGCGATCGGGGGCGATAATTCACCCCTCCACTTT.

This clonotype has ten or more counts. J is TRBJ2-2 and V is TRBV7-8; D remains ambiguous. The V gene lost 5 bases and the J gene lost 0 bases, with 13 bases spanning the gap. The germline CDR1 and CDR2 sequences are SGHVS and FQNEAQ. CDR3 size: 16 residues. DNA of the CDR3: TGTGCCAGCAGCCCACATGCAGTTTCGAACACCGGGGAGCTGTTTTTT. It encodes CASSPHAVSNTGELFF.

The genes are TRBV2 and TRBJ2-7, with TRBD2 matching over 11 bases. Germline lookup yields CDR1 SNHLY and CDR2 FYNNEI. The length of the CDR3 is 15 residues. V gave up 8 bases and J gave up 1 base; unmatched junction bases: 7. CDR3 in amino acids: CASSHASGRSYEQYF. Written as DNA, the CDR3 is TGTGCCAGCTCACACGCTAGCGGGAGGTCCTACGAGCAGTACTTC.